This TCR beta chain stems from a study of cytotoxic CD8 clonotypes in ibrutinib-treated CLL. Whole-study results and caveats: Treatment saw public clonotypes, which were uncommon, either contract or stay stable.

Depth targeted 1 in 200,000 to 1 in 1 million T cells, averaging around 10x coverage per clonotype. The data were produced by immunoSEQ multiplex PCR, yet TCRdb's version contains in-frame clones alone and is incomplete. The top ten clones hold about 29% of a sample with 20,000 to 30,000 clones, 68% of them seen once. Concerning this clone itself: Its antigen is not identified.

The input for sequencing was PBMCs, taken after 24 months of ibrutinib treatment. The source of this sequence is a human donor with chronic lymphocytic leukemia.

The CDR3 spells CASRGSGNTIYF. CDR3 nucleotide sequence: TGTGCCAGCAGAGGGAGTGGAAACACCATATATTTT. The V and J genes are TRBV9 and TRBJ1-3; D gene unclear. Looked up from germline, CDR1 is SGDLS and CDR2 is YYNGEE. The CDR3 length is 12 residues. V was clipped by 5 bases and J by 3 bases, with 6 bases between them.